The 30 T cell receptor beta chains below were found in one sample sequenced in a study of T cells after yellow fever vaccination. TCRdb independently ran MiXCR on the 5' RACE reads; one entry per CDR3 protein. The table includes some 260,000 distinct CDR3 sequences, around 4.9% detected once. This sample comprised CD4+ T cells sorted from PBMCs, obtained on the day of the yellow fever booster vaccination. The receptors shown here come from a man younger than 35 who received the YFV17D yellow fever vaccine.

At least ten counts were recorded for this clonotype. The V and J genes are TRBV4-3 and TRBJ1-1, with 7 positions matching TRBD1. J lost 0 bases, V lost 3 bases, and 1 base had no gene match. This CDR3 contains 14 residues. The germline CDR1 and CDR2 sequences are LGHNA and YSLEER. In DNA form, the CDR3 reads TGCGCCAGCAGCCATGGGACAGTGAACACTGAAGCTTTCTTT. The encoded protein is CASSHGTVNTEAFF.

This clonotype was counted between two and nine times. The rearrangement links TRBV12-5 to TRBJ2-6; tentative D call: TRBD1 (6 bases). Looked up from germline, CDR1 is LGHNT and CDR2 is FRNRAP. There are 16 residues in the CDR3. Trimming left V 7 bases short and J 3 bases short, with 16 bases between. The DNA for the CDR3 is TGTGCTAGTGCCCTCTCTACAGGGCTTGGGGCCAACGTCCTGACTTTC. This sequence encodes CASALSTGLGANVLTF. The whole variable domain, filled in from reference TRBV12-5 and TRBJ2-6, reads DARVTQTPRHKVTEMGQEVTMRCQPILGHNTVFWYRQTMMQGLELLAYFRNRAPLDDSGMPKDRFSAEMPDATLATLKIQPSEPRDSAVYFCASALSTGLGANVLTFGAGSRLTVL.

This clonotype was detected only a few times. J is TRBJ1-6 and V is TRBV5-1; 7 bases fit TRBD1. Germline loops: CDR1 SGHRS, CDR2 YFSETQ. The V gene end was trimmed by 0 bases and the J gene end by 6 bases; junction bases not matched to a gene: 3. The CDR3 extends over 15 amino acids. CDR3 loop: CASSLGGQTNSPLHF. The CDR3 DNA is TGCGCCAGCAGCTTGGGGGGACAGACTAATTCACCCCTCCACTTT.

This clonotype was recorded at least ten times. The gene calls are TRBV28 and TRBJ2-7, with D unclear. The CDR3 has 12 amino acids. Germline V lookup: CDR1 MDHEN, CDR2 SYDVKM. V was pared by 2 bases and J by 4 bases, with 6 bases between. Here the CDR3 DNA reads TGTGCCAGCAGTTTAAAGGGTTACGAGCAGTACGTC. Its protein product is CASSLKGYEQYV.

This clonotype has just a few counts. The CDR3 is CASGFRSNQPQHF. The CDR3 nucleotides are TGTGCTAGTGGTTTTCGTAGCAATCAGCCCCAGCATTTT. The J gene is TRBJ1-5, the V gene TRBV12-5, with D unresolved. CDR1 is LGHNT, CDR2 FRNRAP, per germline. Trimming stripped 3 bases from V and 0 bases from J, with 3 bases between. The CDR3 extends over 13 amino acids.

This clonotype was seen a few times. The CDR3 is CASSFGTSGTYEQYF. The DNA of the CDR3 is TGTGCCAGCAGCTTTGGGACTAGCGGTACCTACGAGCAGTACTTC. The V call is TRBV7-2, the J call TRBJ2-7; 11 positions agree with TRBD2. CDR1 and CDR2 (germline): SGHTA, FQGNSA. V lost 3 bases and J lost 2; bases outside the gene matches: 3. This CDR3 is 15 amino acids long.

This clonotype was observed a handful of times. The chain carries TRBV2 and TRBJ2-7, with 8 nucleotides matching TRBD1. Per germline, CDR1 SNHLY and CDR2 FYNNEI. J gave up 0 bases and V 6 bases, and 7 bases lay outside the gene matches. The CDR3 is 15 residues long. In nucleotides, the CDR3 is TGTGCCAGCAGCGCTACAGGGGGTGGCTCCTACGAGCAGTACGTC. This gives the protein CASSATGGGSYEQYV.

The sample holds a few counts of this clonotype. The rearrangement joins TRBV6-5 to TRBJ2-2; perhaps TRBD2 as D (5 bases). Germline CDR1 MNHEY, CDR2 SVGAGI. The CDR3 spans 14 residues. Trimming cost V 2 bases and J 7 bases, with 11 bases left between them. The CDR3 reads CASSYERGDGELFF. The CDR3 DNA follows: TGTGCCAGCAGTTACGAACGGGGAGACGGGGAGCTGTTTTTT.

This clonotype was found many times. The V call is TRBV11-1, the J call TRBJ2-1; 8 bases are a match to TRBD2. This CDR3 region has 16 residues. Germline trimming cut 6 bases from V and 0 bases from J; bases unmatched to any gene: 7. The germline CDR1 and CDR2 sequences are SGHAT and FQDESV (reference sequence). The CDR3 protein is CASSTPTSASYNEQFF. The CDR3 bases are TGTGCCAGCAGTACCCCGACTAGCGCCTCCTACAATGAGCAGTTCTTC.

The sample holds many counts of this clonotype. This chain joins TRBV7-3 and TRBJ2-3; no reliable D call. Germline CDR1 and CDR2: SGHTA and FQGTGA. The CDR3 has 15 residues. Deletions cut 5 bases from V and 3 bases from J, with 15 bases between. CDR3 region: CASSPGSPGTDTQYF. In DNA, the CDR3 is TGTGCCAGCAGCCCCGGGTCACCTGGAACAGATACGCAGTATTTT.

This chain uses TRBV19 with TRBJ2-3; TRBD2 matches at 9 bases. With 9 bases clipped from V and 1 base from J, the junction kept 8 bases outside the gene matches. This CDR3 has 15 amino acids. Per the germline V gene, CDR1 is LNHDA and CDR2 is SQIVND (reference sequence). CDR3 in DNA: TGTGCCAGCTCGGGGGCTAGCGGGGGCACAGATACGCAGTATTTT. Its protein product is CASSGASGGTDTQYF.

This clonotype came up a few times. The gene calls are TRBV7-3 and TRBJ2-3; 12 nucleotides agree with TRBD2. In germline, CDR1 is SGHTA, CDR2 FQGTGA. This CDR3 region has 16 residues. V lost 3 bases, J lost 2 bases, and 3 bases stayed unmatched. The CDR3: CASSFTSGGNTDTQYF. In nucleotides, the CDR3 is TGTGCCAGCAGCTTTACTAGCGGGGGGAACACAGATACGCAGTATTTT. Using reference TRBV7-3 and TRBJ2-3 for the parts outside the CDR3, the full variable domain is GAGVSQTPSNKVTEKGKYVELRCDPISGHTALYWYRQSLGQGPEFLIYFQGTGAADDSGLPNDRFFAVRPEGSVSTLKIQRTERGDSAVYLCASSFTSGGNTDTQYFGPGTRLTVL.

The CDR3 reads CATQRGAKNIQYF. The CDR3 bases are TGTGCCACCCAAAGAGGAGCCAAAAACATTCAGTACTTC. V and J are TRBV12-3 or TRBV12-4 and TRBJ2-4, with no clear D. The ends were cut back, 10 bases at V and 0 bases at J, with 10 bases in the middle. CDR3 size: 13 residues.

This clonotype came up many times. V usage is TRBV7-6 and J usage is TRBJ2-1; D might be TRBD1 or TRBD2, each matching 5 bases. The germline V gene has CDR1 SGHVS and CDR2 FNYEAQ. The CDR3 extends over 12 amino acids. V was trimmed by 1 base and J by 8 bases, leaving 6 bases between them. The CDR3 region has the DNA TGTGCCAGCAGCTTAGGAGGGGATGAGCAGTTCTTC. It translates to CASSLGGDEQFF.

This clonotype was recorded a few times. V and J are TRBV20-1 and TRBJ2-5; D is possibly TRBD1 (7 bases). Germline V gives CDR1 DFQATT, CDR2 SNEGSKA (reference sequence). Trimming shortened V by 3 bases and J by 2 bases, and 13 bases separated the two germline ends. The CDR3 totals 14 residues. The CDR3 DNA reads TGCAGTGCTAGGTCAGGGGGGTTACAAGAGACCCAGTACTTC. Protein product: CSARSGGLQETQYF.

This clonotype was seen ten or more times. The chain couples TRBV5-1 to TRBJ2-1, with D tentatively TRBD2 (5 bases). Germline-derived CDR1 and CDR2 are SGHRS and YFSETQ. The CDR3 length is 14 residues. The V gene lost 0 bases and the J gene lost 4 bases, with 8 bases spanning the gap. Here the CDR3 DNA reads TGCGCCAGCAGCTTGGCGGGAAGGTACAATGAGCAGTTCTTC. This codes for CASSLAGRYNEQFF.

This clonotype was recorded many times. The CDR3 is CASRRYGGNEQFF. CDR3 bases: TGTGCCAGCAGGAGATACGGGGGCAATGAGCAGTTCTTC. The gene calls are TRBV12-3 or TRBV12-4 and TRBJ2-1; possible D gene TRBD2, 6 bases. V lost 6 bases and J lost 6, with 12 bases in between. This CDR3 region has 13 residues.

This clonotype has just a few counts. The V and J genes are TRBV3-1 and TRBJ1-2; TRBD1 aligns across 10 bases. The length of the CDR3 is 15 residues. V trimming: 5 bases; J trimming: 4 bases; junction bases outside the gene matches: 7. Germline V lookup: CDR1 LGHDT, CDR2 YNNKEL (reference sequence). CDR3 bases: TGTGCCAGCAGCAGTGGGACAGGGGAGGCCTATGGCTACACCTTC. Amino acid sequence: CASSSGTGEAYGYTF.

The chain recombines TRBV7-2 with TRBJ2-2; a weak D match, TRBD1 (6 bases). The CDR3 consists of 15 residues. CDR1 is SGHTA and CDR2 is FQGNSA in the germline V gene. Trimming cost V 2 bases and J 4 bases, with 11 bases left between them. Here the CDR3 reads CASSLWGQGTGELFF. The CDR3 DNA is TGTGCCAGCAGCTTATGGGGGCAGGGCACCGGGGAGCTGTTTTTT.

In its sample, this clonotype was seen many times. The V gene is TRBV5-6, the J gene TRBJ1-2, with D possibly being TRBD1 (5 bases). V lost 4 bases and J 4 bases, leaving 11 bases between the germline ends. Germline V gene lookup returns CDR1 SGHDT and CDR2 YYEEEE. The CDR3 is 13 residues long. In DNA, the CDR3 is TGTGCCAGCAGCCCGGGGGAAGGCTATGGCTACACCTTC. It translates to CASSPGEGYGYTF.

This clonotype was seen only a few times. The chain recombines TRBV20-1 with TRBJ2-5; 9 bases agree with TRBD1. The CDR3 consists of 14 residues. With V trimmed by 5 bases and J by 2 bases, 6 bases remained unmatched. CDR1 is DFQATT and CDR2 is SNEGSKA in the germline V gene (reference sequence). Here the CDR3 reads CSACRDREQETQYF. The CDR3 bases are TGCAGTGCTTGCCGGGACAGGGAACAAGAGACCCAGTACTTC.

There are a few counts of this clonotype. The chain joins TRBV29-1 to TRBJ1-2, with D perhaps TRBD1 (5 bases). Trimming left V 6 bases short and J 3 bases short, with 8 bases between. Germline V lookup: CDR1 SQVTM, CDR2 ANQGSEA. This CDR3 is built from 11 residues. The CDR3 is CSVLRDYGYTF. The CDR3 nucleotides are TGCAGCGTACTCAGGGACTATGGCTACACCTTC.

This clonotype was recorded at least ten times. The genes are TRBV24-1 and TRBJ1-2, with D tentatively TRBD1 (6 bases). Trimming stripped 3 bases from V and 3 bases from J, with 13 bases between. The CDR3 spans 15 residues. The germline CDR1 and CDR2 sequences are KGHDR and SFDVKD. The CDR3 DNA follows: TGTGCCACCAGTGATCCCGGGGGCCAGGACTATGGCTACACCTTC. This sequence encodes CATSDPGGQDYGYTF.

This clonotype was seen repeatedly, ten times or more. The gene calls are TRBV12-3 or TRBV12-4 and TRBJ1-1, with TRBD1 as a possible D gene (5 bases). Trimming shortened V by 8 bases and J by 4 bases, and 17 bases separated the two germline ends. CDR3 length: 14 residues. The CDR3 DNA follows: TGTGCCAGCCTTGCCCAAACCGGGGGCACTGAAGCTTTCTTT. This encodes CASLAQTGGTEAFF.

This clonotype occurred many times. This chain uses TRBV7-2 with TRBJ2-1; D might be TRBD2 (5 bases). Per germline, CDR1 SGHTA and CDR2 FQGNSA. Between the trimmed V and J ends, which lost 4 bases and 7 bases, there was a span of 11 bases. The CDR3 has 13 amino acids. CDR3 protein: CASSSSSWNEQFF. The CDR3 nucleotides are TGTGCCAGCAGCTCCTCTAGCTGGAATGAGCAGTTCTTC.

V gene TRBV2 combines with J gene TRBJ2-1; weak D call: TRBD1 (5 bases). CDR3 size: 14 residues. With 8 bases removed from V and 5 bases from J, the gap between germline ends came to 16 bases. Germline assignment: CDR1 SNHLY and CDR2 FYNNEI. The CDR3 loop reads CASGKGPLDNEQFF. In DNA, the CDR3 is TGTGCCAGCGGGAAGGGGCCGCTAGACAATGAGCAGTTCTTC.

This clonotype was seen at least ten times. This chain connects TRBV12-3 or TRBV12-4 to TRBJ2-2, with no clear D. The ends were cut back, 6 bases at V and 4 bases at J, with 12 bases in the middle. The CDR3 loop spans 14 amino acids. The CDR3 nucleotides read TGTGCCAGCAGAAGGACCGCGACCACCGGGGAGCTGTTTTTT. Residues: CASRRTATTGELFF.

There are a few counts of this clonotype. The rearrangement joins TRBV5-1 to TRBJ2-2; 7 bases line up with TRBD2. The length of the CDR3 is 15 residues. Per the germline V gene, CDR1 is SGHRS and CDR2 is YFSETQ. The junction had 7 bases not matched to a gene; V was cut back by 4 bases and J by 4 bases. The CDR3 DNA reads as TGCGCCAGCAGCCTTAGCGGGTCTGGCACCGGGGAGCTGTTTTTT. Translation: CASSLSGSGTGELFF. The complete variable domain, with remaining parts taken from reference TRBV5-1 and TRBJ2-2, reads KAGVTQTPRYLIKTRGQQVTLSCSPISGHRSVSWYQQTPGQGLQFLFEYFSETQRNKGNFPGRFSGRQFSNSRSEMNVSTLELGDSALYLCASSLSGSGTGELFFGEGSRLTVL.

This clonotype has ten or more counts. As DNA, the CDR3 is TGTGCCAGTAGTCCCCGGGACAGGGGGGCTTACGAGCAGTACTTC. Translating it yields CASSPRDRGAYEQYF. The chain combines TRBV19 with TRBJ2-7, with TRBD1 matching 11 bases. The CDR3 consists of 15 residues. Unmatched junction bases numbered 7, after V lost 5 bases and J lost 4 bases. Germline CDR1 reads LNHDA; CDR2 reads SQIVND (reference sequence).

This clonotype showed up just a few times. The CDR3 is CSVDRGPETEAFF. CDR3 nucleotides: TGCAGCGTTGACCGGGGTCCGGAGACTGAAGCTTTCTTT. The rearrangement uses TRBV29-1 and TRBJ1-1; D ambiguous. Germline values: CDR1 SQVTM, CDR2 ANQGSEA. V was pared by 3 bases and J by 5 bases, with 13 bases between. The CDR3 loop spans 13 amino acids.